One sample yielded the 7 T cell receptor beta chains listed below, sequenced in a study of blood T cell repertoires in COVID-19. The table came from immunoSEQ multiplex PCR; TCRdb's copy has only in-frame clones and leaves some out. The repertoire holds under 300,000 clones, with 86% as singletons. Source material: peripheral blood. Source of these receptors: a young man with active or convalescent COVID-19.

This chain joins TRBV4-2 and TRBJ1-5; 9 bases are shared with TRBD1. V gave up 3 bases and J gave up 6 bases; unmatched junction bases: 9. Germline V gives CDR1 LGHNA, CDR2 YNFKEQ. The CDR3 loop spans 16 amino acids. The CDR3 nucleotides are TGTGCCAGCAGCCAGGGCAGGGACAGGGTGGGTCAGCCCCAGCATTTT. Translation: CASSQGRDRVGQPQHF.

This chain connects TRBV7-9 to TRBJ2-3; 11 bases agree with TRBD2. V was clipped by 5 bases and J by 4 bases; unmatched bases: 8. This CDR3 contains 16 residues. In germline, CDR1 is SEHNR, CDR2 FQNEAQ (reference sequence). The CDR3 DNA sequence: TGTGCCAGCAGCCAAGATAGCGGGGGGGCCCCAGATACGCAGTATTTT. Protein product: CASSQDSGGAPDTQYF.

This rearrangement joins TRBV27 to TRBJ2-7; the D is unclear. V lost 4 bases to trimming and J lost 1 base, with 2 bases between them. Germline V CDR1 and CDR2: MNHEY, SMNVEV (reference sequence). This CDR3 is built from 11 residues. CDR3 region: CASSSSYEQYF. The CDR3 DNA sequence: TGTGCCAGCAGTTCTTCCTACGAGCAGTACTTC.

The chain carries TRBV10-3 and TRBJ2-7; weak D call: TRBD2 (6 bases). Germline CDR1 and CDR2: ENHRY and SYGVKD. The CDR3 loop spans 14 amino acids. Trimming removed 1 base from V and 3 bases from J, with 10 bases in between. In DNA, the CDR3 is TGTGCCATCAGTGAGTTAGCGGTGAACTACGAGCAGTACTTC. Translating it yields CAISELAVNYEQYF.

The V gene is TRBV11-3, the J gene TRBJ2-2; 8 bases line up with TRBD1. Per the germline V gene, CDR1 is SGHNT and CDR2 is YENEEA. The V segment lost 6 bases and the J segment 5 bases; nucleotides outside the gene matches: 11. This CDR3 is built from 16 residues. The CDR3 DNA reads TGTGCCAGCAGTCCAGGGGAGACAGGGGTTACCGGGGAGCTGTTTTTT. Encoded protein: CASSPGETGVTGELFF.

J is TRBJ1-1 and V is TRBV7-9; TRBD1 might be the D (6 bases). CDR1 and CDR2 (germline): SEHNR, FQNEAQ (reference sequence). Trimming took 3 bases from V and 6 from J, leaving 20 bases between them. This CDR3 contains 16 residues. CDR3 loop: CASSLDGQGLRSEAFF. The CDR3 DNA is TGTGCCAGCAGCTTGGATGGGCAGGGGCTGAGGTCTGAAGCTTTCTTT.

V and J are TRBV11-2 and TRBJ2-7, with D perhaps matching TRBD2 (5 bases). This CDR3 has 15 residues. Germline values: CDR1 SGHAT, CDR2 FQNNGV. The germline V and J ends were trimmed by 1 base and 6 bases, with 16 bases remaining between them. CDR3 amino acids: CASSLVLARSGEQYF. CDR3 in DNA: TGTGCCAGCAGCTTAGTTCTAGCTCGATCCGGCGAGCAGTACTTC.